The 17 T cell receptor beta chains below all came from one sample that was sequenced in a study of cytomegalovirus exposure and HLA in healthy donors. Measured with immunoSEQ multiplex PCR; TCRdb has only the in-frame clones, and not every one. The profile covers about 58,000 clones, with about 92% appearing a single time and approximately 1.1% taken by the ten largest. The specimen was PBMCs. The receptor set was obtained from a man aged 18 to 29 in good health and CMV-seronegative.

This rearrangement joins TRBV4-2 to TRBJ1-4, with a tentative D call TRBD1 (5 bases). Looked up from germline, CDR1 is LGHNA and CDR2 is YNFKEQ. V lost 3 bases to trimming and J lost 7 bases, with 15 bases between them. CDR3 length equals 15 residues. The CDR3 DNA sequence: TGTGCCAGCAGCCAGCATCTACAGGATCTTGAAAAACTGTTTTTT. It translates to CASSQHLQDLEKLFF.

The chain has TRBV28 and TRBJ2-5, with D perhaps matching TRBD1 (7 bases). Per germline, CDR1 MDHEN and CDR2 SYDVKM. This CDR3 region has 15 residues. The V end lost 5 bases, the J end lost 6 bases, and 19 bases lay between the germline ends. The CDR3, as DNA: TGTGCCAGCAGTCCGACTGGTCCAGGGGGGAAGACCCAGTACTTC. Translation: CASSPTGPGGKTQYF.

The chain is built from TRBV7-2 and TRBJ2-7; 8 bases fit TRBD2. Germline V gene sequence: CDR1 SGHTA, CDR2 FQGNSA. The CDR3 spans 16 residues. Trimming at V came to 1 base and at J to 3 bases, leaving 8 bases not matched to a gene. The CDR3 loop reads CASSLGPAGEGYEQYF. In nucleotides, the CDR3 is TGTGCCAGCAGCTTAGGCCCAGCGGGGGAGGGCTACGAGCAGTACTTC.

The chain combines TRBV5-6 with TRBJ2-7, with 9 nucleotides matching TRBD2. Germline trimming cut 3 bases from V and 4 bases from J; bases unmatched to any gene: 2. In germline, CDR1 is SGHDT, CDR2 YYEEEE. The CDR3 consists of 13 residues. The CDR3 DNA is TGTGCCAGCAGCTCTAGCGGGGTATACGAGCAGTACTTC. This gives the protein CASSSSGVYEQYF.

The rearrangement links TRBV15 to TRBJ2-7, with D possibly being TRBD1 (5 bases). Germline assignment: CDR1 LNHNV and CDR2 YYDKDF (reference sequence). The CDR3 is 13 amino acids. V lost 9 bases, J lost 3 bases, and 15 bases lay in between. The CDR3 sequence is CATGKGLDYEQYF. In DNA, the CDR3 is TGTGCCACTGGTAAGGGGTTGGACTACGAGCAGTACTTC.

V usage is TRBV14 and J usage is TRBJ1-1; D might be TRBD1 (6 bases). Germline V CDR1 and CDR2: SGHDN, FVKESK. Trimming pared 1 base from V and 3 bases from J, leaving 9 bases between. The length of the CDR3 is 14 residues. CDR3 amino acids: CASSQGQGYTEAFF. In DNA form, the CDR3 reads TGTGCCAGCAGCCAAGGGCAGGGGTACACTGAAGCTTTCTTT.

The chain is built from TRBV7-3 and TRBJ2-1, with D possibly matching TRBD1 (5 bases). CDR1 and CDR2 from the germline V gene are SGHTA and FQGTGA. V was shortened by 2 bases and J by 7 bases, with 15 bases between the two germline ends. This CDR3 region has 15 residues. This CDR3 is CASSLGVFRENEQFF. DNA for the CDR3: TGTGCCAGCAGCTTAGGGGTTTTCAGGGAAAATGAGCAGTTCTTC.

This chain links TRBV28 with TRBJ2-7; 7 bases agree with TRBD2. V was clipped by 10 bases and J by 1 base; unmatched bases: 10. CDR1 and CDR2 (germline): MDHEN, SYDVKM. The CDR3 spans 14 residues. The CDR3 bases are TGTGCCACCCACTACGGGGGAGGGTCCTACGAGCAGTACTTC. Its translation: CATHYGGGSYEQYF.

The chain is built from TRBV7-2 and TRBJ2-3; 12 nucleotides align to TRBD2. The CDR3 is made up of 16 amino acids. J was trimmed by 6 bases and V by 5 bases; bases with no gene match: 9. Germline loops: CDR1 SGHTA, CDR2 FQGNSA. CDR3 region: CASSPRLAGDADTQYF. For the CDR3, the DNA is TGTGCCAGCAGCCCTCGACTAGCGGGAGACGCGGATACGCAGTATTTT.

The gene calls are TRBV11-2 and TRBJ2-1; D call uncertain. CDR1 and CDR2 (germline): SGHAT, FQNNGV. The CDR3 has 15 amino acids. Trimming removed 0 bases from V and 0 bases from J, with 6 bases in between. The CDR3 region is CASSLDPSSYNEQFF. CDR3 bases: TGTGCCAGCAGCTTAGACCCGAGCTCCTACAATGAGCAGTTCTTC.

This clone appeared once. The CDR3 sequence: CASSQERVVTHNEQFF. The CDR3 DNA reads as TGCGCCAGCAGCCAAGAACGAGTCGTGACTCACAATGAGCAGTTCTTC. V and J are TRBV4-3 and TRBJ2-1, with D unresolved. This CDR3 spans 16 amino acids. Trimming cost V 0 bases and J 5 bases, with 14 bases left between them. Germline assignment: CDR1 LGHNA and CDR2 YSLEER.

V and J are TRBV9 and TRBJ2-7; 7 bases fit TRBD2. Germline trimming cut 2 bases from V and 3 bases from J; bases unmatched to any gene: 8. The germline CDR1 and CDR2 sequences are SGDLS and YYNGEE. CDR3 length: 15 residues. Here the CDR3 reads CASSVAGGSHYEQYF. In nucleotides, the CDR3 is TGTGCCAGCAGCGTGGCGGGCGGGAGCCACTACGAGCAGTACTTC. Full variable domain (remainder filled in from reference TRBV9 and TRBJ2-7): DSGVTQTPKHLITATGQRVTLRCSPRSGDLSVYWYQQSLDQGLQFLIQYYNGEERAKGNILERFSAQQFPDLHSELNLSSLELGDSALYFCASSVAGGSHYEQYFGPGTRLTVT.

This clone was picked up one time. V and J are TRBV15 and TRBJ2-6; 8 nucleotides line up with TRBD1. From germline, CDR1 is LNHNV and CDR2 YYDKDF (reference sequence). The CDR3 is 18 residues long. V dropped 0 bases and J dropped 0; count of bases not matched to a gene: 4. This CDR3 reads CATSRDGTGASGANVLTF. CDR3 in DNA: TGTGCCACCAGCAGAGACGGGACAGGAGCCTCTGGGGCCAACGTCCTGACTTTC.

This rearrangement joins TRBV6-1 to TRBJ2-1; TRBD2 matches 10 bases. Per germline, CDR1 MNHNS and CDR2 SASEGT. The ends lost 6 bases at V and 4 bases at J; junction bases unmatched: 3. This CDR3 has 14 residues. In DNA, the CDR3 is TGTGCCAGCAGCCCAGCGGGAGGGTACAATGAGCAGTTCTTC. Protein sequence: CASSPAGGYNEQFF.

This clone appeared once. The V and J genes are TRBV9 and TRBJ2-7; 9 nucleotides agree with TRBD1. Germline CDR1 reads SGDLS; CDR2 reads YYNGEE. The CDR3 sequence is 17 residues long. After removal of 3 bases from V and 0 bases from J, the junction contained 10 bases not matched to a gene. The CDR3 sequence: CASSATGTGPLSYEQYF. DNA of the CDR3: TGTGCCAGCAGCGCAACCGGGACAGGGCCCCTCTCCTACGAGCAGTACTTC. Looking up the rest from reference TRBV9 and TRBJ2-7 gives the full variable domain: DSGVTQTPKHLITATGQRVTLRCSPRSGDLSVYWYQQSLDQGLQFLIQYYNGEERAKGNILERFSAQQFPDLHSELNLSSLELGDSALYFCASSATGTGPLSYEQYFGPGTRLTVT.

V gene TRBV28 combines with J gene TRBJ2-7, with TRBD2 identical over 7 bases. Germline trimming cut 5 bases from V and 3 bases from J; bases unmatched to any gene: 13. This CDR3 comprises 16 residues. The germline CDR1 and CDR2 sequences are MDHEN and SYDVKM. The CDR3 DNA is TGTGCCAGCAGTGGAAGCGCGGGAGCTCAAGTCTACGAGCAGTACTTC. Its translation: CASSGSAGAQVYEQYF.

This chain uses TRBV7-3 with TRBJ2-1, with D possibly being TRBD1 (6 bases). The CDR3 length is 14 residues. V was cut by 5 bases and J by 2 bases, with 10 bases left in between. Germline V gene sequence: CDR1 SGHTA, CDR2 FQGTGA. The CDR3 DNA reads as TGTGCCAGCAGCCCCAGGACAGCCTACAATGAGCAGTTCTTC. Translated: CASSPRTAYNEQFF.